This is a list of T cell receptor beta chains from one sample in a study of T cell clones after liver transplantation. Method: immunoSEQ multiplex PCR; TCRdb's copy keeps in-frame clones and lacks some. The sample includes around 19,000 clones, over 75% of them seen just once. The sequencing used CD8+ T cells from blood, collected before liver transplant. The receptor source for this set is a human donor who received a liver transplant. Each CDR3 is given with its conserved first and last residue. The D gene is left open where the match is weak. Clone size is not always given. Where it is, it says once, few, many or a class for expanded clones.

J gene: TRBJ1-5
clone size: once
D gene: TRBD1
V gene: TRBV19
CDR3 protein: CASSKSGTGSRQPQHF
CDR3 DNA: TGTGCCAGTAGTAAAAGCGGGACAGGGTCGCGACAGCCCCAGCATTTT

J gene: TRBJ2-1
clone size: .
D gene: .
V gene: TRBV2
CDR3 protein: CASSPTGDEQFF
CDR3 DNA: TGTGCCAGCTCCCCGACGGGAGATGAGCAGTTCTTC

J gene: TRBJ1-2
clone size: .
D gene: .
V gene: TRBV30
CDR3 protein: CAWTLHRGYGYTF
CDR3 DNA: TGTGCCTGGACCCTACACCGGGGTTATGGCTACACCTTC

J gene: TRBJ2-3
clone size: once
D gene: TRBD2
V gene: TRBV27
CDR3 protein: CASTPVAGGPDTQYF
CDR3 DNA: TGTGCCAGCACCCCGGTGGCGGGAGGGCCAGATACGCAGTATTTT

J gene: TRBJ2-1
clone size: .
D gene: TRBD2
V gene: TRBV9
CDR3 protein: CASSVEGTSRYNEQFF
CDR3 DNA: TGTGCCAGCAGCGTAGAGGGGACTAGCCGCTACAATGAGCAGTTCTTC

J gene: TRBJ1-1
clone size: .
D gene: .
V gene: TRBV27
CDR3 protein: CASSLGGLSGEAFF
CDR3 DNA: TGTGCCAGCAGTTTAGGGGGGTTATCGGGTGAAGCTTTCTTT

J gene: TRBJ2-5
clone size: .
D gene: .
V gene: TRBV9
CDR3 protein: CASSPGGSGHQETQYF
CDR3 DNA: TGTGCCAGCAGCCCCGGAGGTAGCGGCCACCAAGAGACCCAGTACTTC

J gene: TRBJ2-3
clone size: .
D gene: .
V gene: TRBV14
CDR3 protein: CASSQGWGIISTDTQYF
CDR3 DNA: TGTGCCAGCAGCCAGGGGTGGGGTATTATTTCCACAGATACGCAGTATTTT

J gene: TRBJ2-2
clone size: .
D gene: TRBD2
V gene: TRBV7-9
CDR3 protein: CASSSKEALAGAPGELFF
CDR3 DNA: TGTGCCAGCAGCTCGAAAGAGGCGCTAGCGGGAGCCCCCGGGGAGCTGTTTTTT

J gene: TRBJ1-1
clone size: .
D gene: .
V gene: TRBV19
CDR3 protein: CASTGNTEAFF
CDR3 DNA: TGTGCCAGTACGGGGAACACTGAAGCTTTCTTT

J gene: TRBJ2-1
clone size: once
D gene: .
V gene: TRBV29-1
CDR3 protein: CSAPSDRDNEQFF
CDR3 DNA: TGCAGCGCCCCGAGTGATAGAGACAATGAGCAGTTCTTC

J gene: TRBJ1-5
clone size: .
D gene: .
V gene: TRBV19
CDR3 protein: CASSITGGWGQPQHF
CDR3 DNA: TGTGCCAGTAGTATAACAGGAGGATGGGGCCAGCCCCAGCATTTT

J gene: TRBJ1-1
clone size: .
D gene: .
V gene: TRBV28
CDR3 protein: CASSLRTGSNRGGDTEAFF
CDR3 DNA: TGTGCCAGCAGTTTACGAACGGGGTCAAATCGGGGGGGTGACACTGAAGCTTTCTTT

J gene: TRBJ2-7
clone size: .
D gene: .
V gene: TRBV5-8
CDR3 protein: CASTEGSEIYEQYF
CDR3 DNA: TGTGCCAGCACTGAGGGGAGTGAGATTTACGAGCAGTACTTC

J gene: TRBJ2-1
clone size: .
D gene: TRBD1
V gene: TRBV5-4
CDR3 protein: CASRSTGQGNNEQFF
CDR3 DNA: TGTGCCAGCAGATCGACGGGACAGGGCAACAATGAGCAGTTCTTC

J gene: TRBJ2-7
clone size: few
D gene: TRBD1
V gene: TRBV5-1
CDR3 protein: CASSFVSRLQGPGGYEQYF
CDR3 DNA: TGCGCCAGCAGCTTTGTTTCGCGTCTACAGGGTCCAGGGGGCTACGAGCAGTACTTC

J gene: TRBJ2-7
clone size: .
D gene: .
V gene: TRBV19
CDR3 protein: CASSMSLAALYEQYF
CDR3 DNA: TGTGCCAGTAGTATGTCTCTAGCAGCTCTCTACGAGCAGTACTTC

J gene: TRBJ1-1
clone size: .
D gene: .
V gene: TRBV7-6
CDR3 protein: CASSLGGVNTEAFF
CDR3 DNA: TGTGCCAGCAGCTTAGGGGGAGTGAACACTGAAGCTTTCTTT

J gene: TRBJ1-2
clone size: .
D gene: .
V gene: TRBV11-2
CDR3 protein: CASSRPRGDYGYTF
CDR3 DNA: TGTGCCAGCAGCCGCCCCAGGGGAGACTATGGCTACACCTTC

J gene: TRBJ2-5
clone size: .
D gene: TRBD2
V gene: TRBV28
CDR3 protein: CASSLRLAGGSEETQYF
CDR3 DNA: TGTGCCAGCAGTTTGCGGCTAGCGGGAGGAAGTGAAGAGACCCAGTACTTC

J gene: TRBJ2-7
clone size: few
D gene: .
V gene: TRBV7-6
CDR3 protein: CASSDISVGEQYF
CDR3 DNA: TGTGCCAGCAGCGATATTAGCGTTGGGGAGCAGTACTTC

J gene: TRBJ1-2
clone size: .
D gene: TRBD1
V gene: TRBV6-5
CDR3 protein: CASSYSDRGYGYTF
CDR3 DNA: TGTGCCAGCAGTTACTCGGACAGGGGCTATGGCTACACCTTC

J gene: TRBJ2-7
clone size: few
D gene: .
V gene: TRBV4-3
CDR3 protein: CASSQDPTGSADEQYF
CDR3 DNA: TGCGCCAGCAGCCAAGACCCTACAGGGTCCGCGGACGAGCAGTACTTC

J gene: TRBJ2-5
clone size: .
D gene: .
V gene: TRBV4-1
CDR3 protein: CASSQRPTSRETQYF
CDR3 DNA: TGCGCCAGCAGCCAACGCCCTACTAGTCGAGAGACCCAGTACTTC

J gene: TRBJ2-2
clone size: .
D gene: TRBD1
V gene: TRBV2
CDR3 protein: CASSDRTGRNTGELFF
CDR3 DNA: TGTGCCAGCAGTGATCGGACAGGCAGGAACACCGGGGAGCTGTTTTTT

J gene: TRBJ1-5
clone size: few
D gene: TRBD1
V gene: TRBV27
CDR3 protein: CASSSLFGQGLDQPQHF
CDR3 DNA: TGTGCCAGCAGTTCCCTCTTTGGACAGGGCCTAGATCAGCCCCAGCATTTT

J gene: TRBJ2-1
clone size: .
D gene: .
V gene: TRBV10-1
CDR3 protein: CASSGGGSGVYNEQFF
CDR3 DNA: TGCGCCAGCTCTGGCGGAGGCTCCGGGGTATACAATGAGCAGTTCTTC

J gene: TRBJ2-1
clone size: .
D gene: .
V gene: TRBV19
CDR3 protein: CASSIGQSSYNEQFF
CDR3 DNA: TGTGCCAGTAGTATAGGGCAGAGCTCCTACAATGAGCAGTTCTTC

J gene: TRBJ1-1
clone size: .
D gene: .
V gene: TRBV28
CDR3 protein: CASSLFGGGTEAFF
CDR3 DNA: TGTGCCAGCAGTTTATTTGGGGGGGGCACTGAAGCTTTCTTT

J gene: TRBJ1-2
clone size: .
D gene: .
V gene: TRBV25-1
CDR3 protein: CASSEFGTVGYGYTF
CDR3 DNA: TGTGCCAGCAGTGAATTTGGCACCGTGGGCTATGGCTACACCTTC

J gene: TRBJ2-7
clone size: .
D gene: .
V gene: TRBV6-5
CDR3 protein: CASSENYEQYF
CDR3 DNA: TGTGCCAGCAGTGAAAACTACGAGCAGTACTTC

J gene: TRBJ1-1
clone size: .
D gene: .
V gene: TRBV6-5
CDR3 protein: CASRSNSGTEAFF
CDR3 DNA: TGTGCCAGCAGATCCAATTCGGGCACTGAAGCTTTCTTT

J gene: TRBJ1-2
clone size: .
D gene: TRBD1
V gene: TRBV13
CDR3 protein: CASRPTGGNNGYTF
CDR3 DNA: TGTGCCAGCAGACCGACAGGGGGTAATAATGGCTACACCTTC

J gene: TRBJ2-1
clone size: .
D gene: .
V gene: TRBV7-8
CDR3 protein: CASSSSREQFF
CDR3 DNA: TGTGCCAGCAGCTCCTCTAGGGAGCAGTTCTTC

J gene: TRBJ1-2
clone size: .
D gene: TRBD1
V gene: TRBV25-1
CDR3 protein: CASSGTGRRNGYTF
CDR3 DNA: TGTGCCAGCAGTGGGACAGGGCGGAGAAATGGCTACACCTTC

J gene: TRBJ2-7
clone size: .
D gene: .
V gene: TRBV28
CDR3 protein: CASSLSPGPYEQYF
CDR3 DNA: TGTGCCAGCAGTTTAAGTCCAGGACCCTACGAGCAGTACTTC

J gene: TRBJ2-7
clone size: .
D gene: .
V gene: TRBV13
CDR3 protein: CASSPNSYEQYF
CDR3 DNA: TGTGCCAGCAGCCCGAACTCCTACGAGCAGTACTTC

J gene: TRBJ2-7
clone size: .
D gene: .
V gene: TRBV6-6
CDR3 protein: CASSHNPYEQYF
CDR3 DNA: TGTGCCAGCAGCCATAACCCTTACGAGCAGTACTTC

J gene: TRBJ2-4
clone size: .
D gene: .
V gene: TRBV7-2
CDR3 protein: CASSFVEVQAKNIQYF
CDR3 DNA: TGTGCCAGCAGCTTCGTGGAGGTACAGGCCAAAAACATTCAGTACTTC

J gene: TRBJ1-5
clone size: few
D gene: TRBD1
V gene: TRBV28
CDR3 protein: CASSLGSGGSYSNQPQHF
CDR3 DNA: TGTGCCAGCAGTTTAGGGTCAGGGGGCTCCTATAGCAATCAGCCCCAGCATTTT

J gene: TRBJ2-7
clone size: .
D gene: .
V gene: TRBV5-4
CDR3 protein: CASSLGFRSYEQYF
CDR3 DNA: TGTGCCAGCAGCTTGGGCTTCCGCTCCTACGAGCAGTACTTC

J gene: TRBJ2-3
clone size: .
D gene: TRBD2
V gene: TRBV5-1
CDR3 protein: CASSLTSGSLDTQYF
CDR3 DNA: TGCGCCAGCAGCTTGACTAGCGGGAGTTTGGATACGCAGTATTTT

J gene: TRBJ2-1
clone size: .
D gene: .
V gene: TRBV5-1
CDR3 protein: CASRRTSSSYNEQFF
CDR3 DNA: TGCGCCAGCAGGAGGACATCGAGCTCCTACAATGAGCAGTTCTTC

J gene: TRBJ2-3
clone size: few
D gene: .
V gene: TRBV9
CDR3 protein: CASSPSLGIGPDTQYF
CDR3 DNA: TGTGCCAGCAGCCCCTCCTTAGGTATCGGTCCAGATACGCAGTATTTT

J gene: TRBJ2-3
clone size: .
D gene: .
V gene: TRBV28
CDR3 protein: CASISTGLTDTQYF
CDR3 DNA: TGTGCCAGCATCTCTACCGGGCTCACAGATACGCAGTATTTT